This T cell receptor (beta chain) was recovered during a study of shared clonotypes between healthy human individuals. Overall study results and limits: It was expected that sequencing depth would affect clonotype sharing among donors.

About this clone: Its antigen is as yet unknown.

Several immunoSEQ 96-well plates shared each subset's DNA, each plate a replicate. The team ran DNA from unsorted PBMCs on ten immunoSEQ deep assay plates for sequencing. TCRdb keeps only in-frame clones here, not all; method: immunoSEQ multiplex PCR. The sample contains hundreds of thousands of clones, about 85% of which appear only once. From germline, CDR1 is ENHRY and CDR2 SYGVKD. CDR3 length: 17 residues. After removal of 10 bases from V and 0 bases from J, the junction contained 11 bases not matched to a gene. The TCR sequence derives from a woman in her thirties or forties in good health. Some clones in this sample may be carry-over from other donors' samples. The chain has TRBV10-3 and TRBJ2-7; the match to TRBD2 covers 14 bases. The sample consisted of PBMCs. The CDR3 sequence is CATGTSGSALSSYEQYF. The CDR3 DNA follows: TGTGCCACCGGGACTAGCGGGAGCGCTCTTAGCTCCTACGAGCAGTACTTC.